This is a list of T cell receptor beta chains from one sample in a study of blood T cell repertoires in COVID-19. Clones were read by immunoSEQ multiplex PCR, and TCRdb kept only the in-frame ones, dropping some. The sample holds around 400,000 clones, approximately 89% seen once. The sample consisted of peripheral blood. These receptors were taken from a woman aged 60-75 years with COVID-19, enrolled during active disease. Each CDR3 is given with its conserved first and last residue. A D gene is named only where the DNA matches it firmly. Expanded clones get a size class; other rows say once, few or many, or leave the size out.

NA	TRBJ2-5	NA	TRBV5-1	TGCGCCAGCTTCGGCGGGTCTTTGGTAGAGACCCAGTACTTC	CASFGGSLVETQYF
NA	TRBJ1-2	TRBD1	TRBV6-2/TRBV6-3	TGTGCCAGCAGTTGGGACAGCAATTATGGCTACACCTTC	CASSWDSNYGYTF
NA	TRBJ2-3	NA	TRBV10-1	TGCGCCAGCAGACAGGGAGGGACAGATACGCAGTATTTT	CASRQGGTDTQYF
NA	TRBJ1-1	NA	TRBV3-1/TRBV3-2	TGTGCCAGCAGCCAGCCCGAAGGAGGTGCGACTGAAGCTTTCTTT	CASSQPEGGATEAFF
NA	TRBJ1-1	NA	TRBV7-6	TGTGCCAGCAGCTTAGGGCAGCGTAACACTGAAGCTTTCTTT	CASSLGQRNTEAFF
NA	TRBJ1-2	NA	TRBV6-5	TGTGCCACCCTAACCCACCGGGCTAACTATGGCTACACCTTC	CATLTHRANYGYTF
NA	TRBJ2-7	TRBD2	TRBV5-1	TGCGCCAGCAGTTTTAGCGGGGGCTTTTCCTACGAGCAGTACTTC	CASSFSGGFSYEQYF
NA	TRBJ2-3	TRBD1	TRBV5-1	TGCGCCAGCAGCCTAGGACAGGGGGGAGCAGATACGCAGTATTTT	CASSLGQGGADTQYF
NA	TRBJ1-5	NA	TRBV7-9	TGTGCCAGCAGCTCACTAAGGGGGGGGGCTAGCAATCAGCCCCAGCATTTT	CASSSLRGGASNQPQHF
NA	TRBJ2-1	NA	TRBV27	TGTGCCAGCAGGCCCTTTGGGGGGGGGCCCTACAATGAGCAGTTCTTC	CASRPFGGGPYNEQFF
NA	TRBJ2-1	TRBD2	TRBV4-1	TGCGCCAGCAGCCAAGAGGGAACTAGCGGGGGAACGAATGAGCAGTTCTTC	CASSQEGTSGGTNEQFF
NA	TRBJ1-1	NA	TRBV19	TGTGCCAGTAGTGGGGGCAGGGCGAACACTGAAGCTTTCTTT	CASSGGRANTEAFF
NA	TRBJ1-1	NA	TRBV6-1	TGTGCCAGCAGCGAAGGGAGAGGCACTGAAGCTTTCTTT	CASSEGRGTEAFF
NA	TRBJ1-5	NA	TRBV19	TGTGCCAGTAGTTTCCGTTTGAGGGGGATGGCCCCCAATCAGCCCCAGCATTTT	CASSFRLRGMAPNQPQHF
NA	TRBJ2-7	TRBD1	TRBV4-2	TGTGCCAGCAGCCTCCAAGGCAGGACAGGGACCTACGAGCAGTACTTC	CASSLQGRTGTYEQYF
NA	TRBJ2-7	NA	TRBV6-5	TGTGCCAGCAGGGATACAGGGAGCTACGAGCAGTACTTC	CASRDTGSYEQYF
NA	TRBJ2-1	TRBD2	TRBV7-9	TGTGCCAGCAGCTCCACCCGGGGGGGACAACTTGCCCATGAGCAGTTCTTC	CASSSTRGGQLAHEQFF
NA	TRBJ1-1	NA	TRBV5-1	TGCGCCAGCAGCTTGGTGGTGACAGGTAACGCTGAAGCTTTCTTT	CASSLVVTGNAEAFF
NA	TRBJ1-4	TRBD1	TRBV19	TGTGCCAGTAGTCCCCGCGGACAGGGAGAGAGTGAAAAACTGTTTTTT	CASSPRGQGESEKLFF
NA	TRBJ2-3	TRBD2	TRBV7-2	TGTGCCAGCAGGACTAGCGGGGGGATTACAGATACGCAGTATTTT	CASRTSGGITDTQYF
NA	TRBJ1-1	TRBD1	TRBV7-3	TGTGCCAGCAGCAAGGACAGGGGGAACACTGAAGCTTTCTTT	CASSKDRGNTEAFF
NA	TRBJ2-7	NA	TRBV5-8	TGTGCCAGCAGCTTCAACGCGGACAACTCCTACGAGCAGTACTTC	CASSFNADNSYEQYF
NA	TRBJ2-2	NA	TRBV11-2	TGTGCCAGCAGCCAACCTAGTGCCGGGGAGCTGTTTTTT	CASSQPSAGELFF
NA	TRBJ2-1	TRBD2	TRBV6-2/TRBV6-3	TGTGCCAGCAGTTACCGTCAGGGAGGGTCTATTTACAATGAGCAGTTCTTC	CASSYRQGGSIYNEQFF
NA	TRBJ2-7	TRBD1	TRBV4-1	TGCGCCAGCAGCCAACCTGGACAGGGGGCATACGAGCAGTACTTC	CASSQPGQGAYEQYF
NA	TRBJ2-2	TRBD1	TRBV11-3	TGTGCCAGCAGCTTAGAGGGACAGGCGGGGGAGCTGTTTTTT	CASSLEGQAGELFF
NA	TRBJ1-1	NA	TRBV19	TGTGCCAGTAGTTCCGAAAGGGGGACTGAAGCTTTCTTT	CASSSERGTEAFF
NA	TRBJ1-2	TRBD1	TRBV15	TGTGCCACCAGCAGTGGGACAGGGGCTAACTATGGCTACACCTTC	CATSSGTGANYGYTF
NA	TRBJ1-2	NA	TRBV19	TGTGCCAGTAGATGGGAGGGGAAGGACTATGGCTACACCTTC	CASRWEGKDYGYTF
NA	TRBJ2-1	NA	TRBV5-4	TGTGCCAGCAGCTTGGCCAGGGGCAATGAGCAGTTCTTC	CASSLARGNEQFF
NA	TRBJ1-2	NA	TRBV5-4	TGTGCCAGCAGCTCCCCGGGGAACTATGGCTACACCTTC	CASSSPGNYGYTF
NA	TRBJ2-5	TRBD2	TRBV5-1	TGCGCCAGCAGCTCCCCTAGGTTAAGCGGGGGGGCCCCAGAGACCCAGTACTTC	CASSSPRLSGGAPETQYF
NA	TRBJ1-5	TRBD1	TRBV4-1	TGCGCCAGCAGCCAAAAACTTGGGACAGGCTACAATCAGCCCCAGCATTTT	CASSQKLGTGYNQPQHF
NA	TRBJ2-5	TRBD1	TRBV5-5	TGTGCCAGCAGCTCAGGACAGGGGCAAATGGAGACCCAGTACTTC	CASSSGQGQMETQYF
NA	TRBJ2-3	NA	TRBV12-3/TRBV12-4	TGTGCCAGCAGTTCCTATCTAGAGGATACGCAGTATTTT	CASSSYLEDTQYF
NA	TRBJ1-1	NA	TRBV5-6	TGTGCCAGCAGCTTGATAGTTATGAACACTGAAGCTTTCTTT	CASSLIVMNTEAFF
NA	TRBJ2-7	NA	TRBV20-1	TGCAGTGGAGGGAAGGATTACGAGCAGTACTTC	CSGGKDYEQYF
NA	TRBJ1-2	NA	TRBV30	TGTGCCTGGAGTAGACAGGAAGCTAACTATGGCTACACCTTC	CAWSRQEANYGYTF
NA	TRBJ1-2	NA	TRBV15	TGTGCCACCAGCAGAGACAGGGACTATGGCTACACCTTC	CATSRDRDYGYTF
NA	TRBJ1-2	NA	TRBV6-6	TGTGCCAGCAGTTCCCAGGGAGGAAGAAACTATGGCTACACCTTC	CASSSQGGRNYGYTF
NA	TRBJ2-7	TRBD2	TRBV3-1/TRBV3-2	TGTGCCAGCAGCCAATCCCTAGCGGGGGGGGCCGAGCAGTACTTC	CASSQSLAGGAEQYF
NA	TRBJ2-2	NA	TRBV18	TGTGCCAGCTCACGGCAGGCGCTCAATACCGGGGAGCTGTTTTTT	CASSRQALNTGELFF
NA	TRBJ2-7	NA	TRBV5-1	TGCGCCAGCAGTCACGGTCGGGGTCTCTCCTACGAGCAGTACTTC	CASSHGRGLSYEQYF
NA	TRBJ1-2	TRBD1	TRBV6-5	TGTGCCAGCAGTTACCAGACAGGGGGGCTCGGAGGCTACACCTTC	CASSYQTGGLGGYTF
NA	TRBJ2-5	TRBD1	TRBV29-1	TGCAGCGGAACCAGGGGGCTGGAGACCCAGTACTTC	CSGTRGLETQYF
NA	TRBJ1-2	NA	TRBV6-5	TGTGCCAGCAGTTACTCGAGTAGGCAGTCGTTAGCCTACACCTTC	CASSYSSRQSLAYTF
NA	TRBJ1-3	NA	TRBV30	TGTGCCTGGAGTGGGGACTACACCATATATTTT	CAWSGDYTIYF
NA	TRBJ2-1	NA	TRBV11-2	TGTGCCAGCAGCTTAGTGGGCTCCTTCGGGCAGTTCTTC	CASSLVGSFGQFF
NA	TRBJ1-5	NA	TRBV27	TGTGCCAGCAGTTTATCGAGAGTTTGGTGGGGGGCCCAGCATTTT	CASSLSRVWWGAQHF
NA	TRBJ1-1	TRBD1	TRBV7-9	TGTGCCAGCAGCTCTCGACAGGGCGGGAACACTGAAGCTTTCTTT	CASSSRQGGNTEAFF
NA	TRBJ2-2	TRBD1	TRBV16	TGTGCCAGCAGCCGGACGACAGGGTCCACCGGGGAGCTGTTTTTT	CASSRTTGSTGELFF
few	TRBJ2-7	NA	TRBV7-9	TGTGCCAGCAGCTTAGGCCTTCAGGTCGAGCAGTACTTC	CASSLGLQVEQYF
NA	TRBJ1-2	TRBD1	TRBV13	TGTGCCAGCAGTTGGGGACAGGGGGCGGGTGGCTACACCTTC	CASSWGQGAGGYTF
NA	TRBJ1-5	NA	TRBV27	TGTGCCAGCAGCCGCGCCGGTCAGCCCCAGCATTTT	CASSRAGQPQHF